This T cell receptor beta chain was observed in a study of early T cells in non-severe SARS-CoV-2 infection. Study information: Sequencing was performed on bulk RNA from unsorted whole blood, leaving chains unpaired.

The table lists this clonotype with a few counts. Its antigen is unidentified. Trimming took 0 bases from V and 3 from J; bases not matched to a gene: 6. Per germline, CDR1 SNHLY and CDR2 FYNNEI. The CDR3 is made up of 17 amino acids. Study results and limitations: In VDJdb matching, anti-spike CD8 responses were favored while private and CD4 specificities went missing.

Individual cDNA molecules were tagged with unique molecular identifiers, the study reported. TCRdb independently ran MiXCR on the 5' RACE reads; one entry per CDR3 protein. This sample has tens of thousands of distinct CDR3 sequences, with roughly 5% found just once. This receptor was obtained from an adult who was a healthcare worker with PCR-confirmed SARS-CoV-2 infection or an uninfected control (not recorded which). The sequenced material came from whole blood. The J gene is TRBJ2-2, the V gene TRBV2; TRBD2 matches at 8 bases. DNA for the CDR3: TGTGCCAGCAGTGAAGCGGTCCAGCGGGAGTACACCGGGGAGCTGTTTTTT. Encoded protein: CASSEAVQREYTGELFF.